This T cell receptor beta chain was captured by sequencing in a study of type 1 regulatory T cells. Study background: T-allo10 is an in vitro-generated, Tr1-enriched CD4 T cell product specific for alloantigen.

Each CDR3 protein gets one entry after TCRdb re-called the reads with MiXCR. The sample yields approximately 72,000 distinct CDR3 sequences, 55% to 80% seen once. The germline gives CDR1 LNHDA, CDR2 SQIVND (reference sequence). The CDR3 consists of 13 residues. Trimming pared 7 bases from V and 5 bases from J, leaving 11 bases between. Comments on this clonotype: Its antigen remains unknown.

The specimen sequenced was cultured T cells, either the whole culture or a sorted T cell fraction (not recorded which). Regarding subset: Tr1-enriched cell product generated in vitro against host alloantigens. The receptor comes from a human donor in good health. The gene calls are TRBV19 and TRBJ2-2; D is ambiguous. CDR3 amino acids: CASNSEFTGELFF. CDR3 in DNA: TGTGCCAGTAATTCAGAGTTTACCGGGGAGCTGTTTTTT.